These T cell receptor beta chains were read from a single sample in a study of blood T cells in healthy people across ages. TCRdb itself ran the 5' RACE reads through MiXCR, one entry per CDR3 protein. The sample comprises about 830,000 distinct CDR3 sequences, roughly 60% of which are singletons, and about a quarter rests with the top ten. Sequencing used blood. The receptor source for this set is a man between 25 and 39 years old in good health. The CDR3 runs from the conserved cysteine through the conserved F or W. The order of the fields is D gene, CDR3 length, J gene, clone size, V gene, CDR3 protein, CDR3 DNA. A D gene is named only where the DNA matches it firmly. Where a row states a size, it is once, few, many or the class of an expanded clone; other rows omit it.

>.|13|TRBJ2-5|.|TRBV12-3/TRBV12-4
CASTAGIGETQYF
TGTGCCAGCACGGCAGGGATAGGGGAGACCCAGTACTTC
>TRBD2|17|TRBJ2-1|.|TRBV18
CASSPSVAGGPGNEQFF
TGTGCCAGCTCACCGTCGGTAGCGGGGGGGCCAGGGAATGAGCAGTTCTTC
>TRBD2|15|TRBJ2-5|.|TRBV10-3
CAISESAGEWETQYF
TGTGCCATCAGTGAAAGTGCGGGGGAGTGGGAGACCCAGTACTTC
>TRBD2|15|TRBJ2-3|.|TRBV27
CASSPGLAATDTQYF
TGTGCCAGCAGTCCGGGACTAGCGGCTACAGATACGCAGTATTTT
>TRBD2|15|TRBJ2-1|.|TRBV4-3
CASSQNGGSYNEQFF
TGCGCCAGCAGCCAAAACGGGGGGTCCTACAATGAGCAGTTCTTC
>TRBD2|13|TRBJ2-1|few|TRBV29-1
CSHGGGPRNEQFF
TGCAGCCACGGGGGAGGGCCCCGCAATGAGCAGTTCTTC
>TRBD2|14|TRBJ2-1|few|TRBV4-3
CASSQRAGEGEQFF
TGCGCCAGCAGCCAACGAGCGGGGGAGGGTGAGCAGTTCTTC
>.|13|TRBJ2-7|.|TRBV29-1
CSVTNRDRYEQYF
TGCAGCGTAACGAACAGGGATCGCTACGAGCAGTACTTC
>TRBD1|13|TRBJ2-7|.|TRBV6-5
CASRGTGDYEQYF
TGTGCCAGCCGAGGGACAGGGGACTACGAGCAGTACTTC
>TRBD2|18|TRBJ2-3|.|TRBV4-2
CASSQDLLLAGGPDTQYF
TGTGCCAGCAGCCAAGATCTTCTGCTAGCGGGGGGGCCAGATACGCAGTATTTT
>.|17|TRBJ2-3|few|TRBV4-3
CASSQGQHSVGADTQYF
TGCGCCAGCAGCCAAGGTCAACATTCAGTAGGGGCAGATACGCAGTATTTT
>TRBD1|15|TRBJ1-1|.|TRBV7-2
CASRRDRDTNTEAFF
TGTGCCAGCAGGCGGGACAGGGACACTAACACTGAAGCTTTCTTT
>TRBD1|14|TRBJ2-7|.|TRBV4-3
CASTPGTGDYEQYF
TGCGCCAGCACCCCCGGGACAGGGGACTACGAGCAGTACTTC
>.|14|TRBJ2-3|.|TRBV28
CASSRRDLTDTQYF
TGTGCCAGCAGTCGCCGGGACCTGACAGATACGCAGTATTTT
>TRBD1|13|TRBJ2-7|.|TRBV2
CASRRRQGYEQYF
TGTGCCAGCCGAAGGCGACAGGGATACGAGCAGTACTTC
>.|13|TRBJ1-6|.|TRBV6-1
CASGRDSGSPLHF
TGTGCCAGCGGCAGGGATTCTGGTTCACCCCTCCACTTT
>.|14|TRBJ2-5|.|TRBV29-1
CTPRLGQGGETQYF
TGCACCCCCAGGTTAGGACAGGGAGGGGAGACCCAGTACTTC
>.|16|TRBJ2-6|.|TRBV7-3
CASSLSLASGANVLTF
TGTGCCAGCAGCTTAAGTTTAGCCTCTGGGGCCAACGTCCTGACTTTC
>.|12|TRBJ2-1|.|TRBV7-9
CASSPPDSKQFF
TGTGCCAGCAGCCCCCCGGACAGTAAGCAGTTCTTC
>TRBD1|14|TRBJ2-5|.|TRBV12-3/TRBV12-4
CASSRTGKQETQYF
TGTGCCAGCAGCCGGACAGGGAAGCAAGAGACCCAGTACTTC
>.|13|TRBJ2-7|.|TRBV25-1
CASSEYGFYEQYF
TGTGCCAGCAGCGAATACGGATTCTACGAGCAGTACTTC
>TRBD1|14|TRBJ2-2|.|TRBV20-1
CSASWPGGPGELFF
TGCAGTGCTAGTTGGCCAGGGGGCCCCGGGGAGCTGTTTTTT
>TRBD1|14|TRBJ2-5|.|TRBV29-1
CSVLLTGEQETQYF
TGCAGCGTTCTGTTGACAGGGGAACAAGAGACCCAGTACTTC
>TRBD2|15|TRBJ2-7|few|TRBV7-3
CASSNQPGGTFEQYF
TGTGCCAGCAGCAACCAACCCGGGGGGACCTTCGAGCAGTACTTC
>TRBD1|16|TRBJ2-7|few|TRBV7-2
CASSLVDGTVSYEQYF
TGTGCCAGCAGCTTAGTGGACGGGACAGTCTCCTACGAGCAGTACTTC
>.|15|TRBJ2-7|.|TRBV7-9
CASSLVDQEPYEQYF
TGTGCCAGCAGCTTGGTAGATCAGGAACCTTACGAGCAGTACTTC
>TRBD1|16|TRBJ2-2|.|TRBV5-1
CASSRGQGVPTGELFF
TGCGCCAGCAGCCGGGGACAGGGGGTCCCAACCGGGGAGCTGTTTTTT
>.|10|TRBJ2-7|.|TRBV29-1
CSVEGNEQYF
TGCAGCGTTGAGGGAAACGAGCAGTACTTC
>.|14|TRBJ2-7|few|TRBV27
CASSRAASSYEQYF
TGTGCCAGCAGTCGGGCAGCTAGCTCCTACGAGCAGTACTTC
>TRBD1|18|TRBJ2-5|.|TRBV15
CATSRSLLTGGVRETQYF
TGTGCCACCAGCAGATCTCTCTTGACAGGGGGCGTCCGGGAGACCCAGTACTTC
>.|16|TRBJ2-7|.|TRBV6-5
CASSYSATELRDEQYF
TGTGCCAGCAGTTACTCAGCGACCGAGTTGAGAGACGAGCAGTACTTC
>.|12|TRBJ2-3|few|TRBV29-1
CSVRLDTDTQYF
TGCAGCGTAAGGTTGGACACAGATACGCAGTATTTT
>.|18|TRBJ1-2|.|TRBV5-6
CASSPVPLDRWNNYGYTF
TGTGCCAGCAGCCCAGTCCCTCTCGACAGGTGGAATAACTATGGCTACACCTTC
>.|13|TRBJ2-3|.|TRBV27
CASSQQATDTQYF
TGTGCCAGCAGCCAACAGGCCACAGATACGCAGTATTTT
>.|16|TRBJ2-1|few|TRBV5-1
CASSPTPQGRVPEQFF
TGCGCCAGCAGCCCTACCCCCCAGGGGCGCGTCCCTGAGCAGTTCTTC
>.|13|TRBJ1-4|.|TRBV7-3
CAGRTEVNEKLFF
TGTGCCGGGCGGACAGAAGTCAATGAAAAACTGTTTTTT